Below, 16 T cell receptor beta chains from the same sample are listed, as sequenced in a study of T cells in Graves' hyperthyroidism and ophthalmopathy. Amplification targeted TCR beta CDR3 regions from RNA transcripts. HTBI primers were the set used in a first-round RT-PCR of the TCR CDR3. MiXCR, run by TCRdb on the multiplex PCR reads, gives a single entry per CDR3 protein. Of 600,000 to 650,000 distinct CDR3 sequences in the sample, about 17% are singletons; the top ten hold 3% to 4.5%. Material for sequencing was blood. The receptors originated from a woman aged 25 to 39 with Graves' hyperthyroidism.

This CDR3 is CASSREGARWGVNQPQHF. DNA of the CDR3: TGTGCCAGCAGCCGGGAAGGGGCGCGATGGGGCGTCAATCAGCCCCAGCATTTT. The chain recombines TRBV6-1 with TRBJ1-5; perhaps TRBD1 as D (5 bases). This CDR3 comprises 18 residues. Trimming shortened V by 6 bases and J by 3 bases, and 24 bases separated the two germline ends. CDR1 MNHNS and CDR2 SASEGT come from the germline V gene.

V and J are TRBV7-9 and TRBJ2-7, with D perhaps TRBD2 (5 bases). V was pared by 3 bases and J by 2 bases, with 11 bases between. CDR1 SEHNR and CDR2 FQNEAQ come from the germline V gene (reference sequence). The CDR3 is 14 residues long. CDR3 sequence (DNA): TGTGCCAGCAGCTTGGTCGGGATGCCCTACGAGCAGTACTTC. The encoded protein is CASSLVGMPYEQYF.

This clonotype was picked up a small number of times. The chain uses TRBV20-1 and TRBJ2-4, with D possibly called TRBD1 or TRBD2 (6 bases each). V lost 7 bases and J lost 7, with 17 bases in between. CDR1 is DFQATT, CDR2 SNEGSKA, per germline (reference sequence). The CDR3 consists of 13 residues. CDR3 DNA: TGCAGTGGGCTCGGGGGCGTCGAGAACATTCAGTACTTC. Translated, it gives CSGLGGVENIQYF.

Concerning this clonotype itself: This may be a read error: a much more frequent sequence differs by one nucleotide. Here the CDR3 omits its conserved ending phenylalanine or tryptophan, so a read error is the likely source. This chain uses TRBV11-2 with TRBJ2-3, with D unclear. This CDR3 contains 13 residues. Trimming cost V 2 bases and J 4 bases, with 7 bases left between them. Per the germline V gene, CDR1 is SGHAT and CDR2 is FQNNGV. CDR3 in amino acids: CASSLKQPDTQYL. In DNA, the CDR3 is TGTGCCAGCAGCTTAAAACAACCAGATACGCAGTATCTT.

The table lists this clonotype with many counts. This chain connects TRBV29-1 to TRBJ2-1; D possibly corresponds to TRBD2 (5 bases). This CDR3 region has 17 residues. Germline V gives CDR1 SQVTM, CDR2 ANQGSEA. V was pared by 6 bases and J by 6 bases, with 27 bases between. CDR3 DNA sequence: TGCAGCGTGGGCGCAATTAGAGGACCCCCGGGGTCCAATGAGCAGTTCTTC. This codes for CSVGAIRGPPGSNEQFF.

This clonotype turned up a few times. The CDR3 loop reads CASSPGGSKNIQYF. The CDR3, as DNA: TGTGCCAGCAGTCCAGGGGGATCCAAAAACATTCAGTACTTC. This chain connects TRBV7-9 to TRBJ2-4; 7 nucleotides line up with TRBD1. Trimming removed 6 bases from V and 2 bases from J; junction bases left unmatched: 4. The CDR3 loop spans 14 amino acids. CDR1 SEHNR and CDR2 FQNEAQ come from the germline V gene (reference sequence).

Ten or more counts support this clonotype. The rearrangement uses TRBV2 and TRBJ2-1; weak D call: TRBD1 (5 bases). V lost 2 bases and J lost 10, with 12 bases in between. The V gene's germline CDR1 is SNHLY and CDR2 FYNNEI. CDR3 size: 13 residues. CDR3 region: CASSELGVREQFF. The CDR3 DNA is TGTGCCAGCAGTGAATTAGGGGTTAGAGAGCAGTTCTTC.

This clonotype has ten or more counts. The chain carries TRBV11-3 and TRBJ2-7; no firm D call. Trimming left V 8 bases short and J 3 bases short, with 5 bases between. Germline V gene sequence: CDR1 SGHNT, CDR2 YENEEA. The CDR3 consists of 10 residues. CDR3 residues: CASGNYEQYF. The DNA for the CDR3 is TGTGCCAGCGGCAACTACGAGCAGTACTTC.

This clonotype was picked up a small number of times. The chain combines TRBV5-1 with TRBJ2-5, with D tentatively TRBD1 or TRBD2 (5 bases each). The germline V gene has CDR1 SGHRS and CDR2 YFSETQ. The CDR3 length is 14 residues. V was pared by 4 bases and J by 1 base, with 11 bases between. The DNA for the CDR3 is TGCGCCAGCAGCACGGGGCCTACCCAAGAGACCCAGTACTTC. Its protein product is CASSTGPTQETQYF.

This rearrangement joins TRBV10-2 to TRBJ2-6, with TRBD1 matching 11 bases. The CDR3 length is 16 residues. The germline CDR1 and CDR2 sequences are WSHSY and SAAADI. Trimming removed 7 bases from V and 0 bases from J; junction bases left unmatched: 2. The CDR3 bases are TGCGCCAGCATAGGGACAGGGGGCTCTGGGGCCAACGTCCTGACTTTC. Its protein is CASIGTGGSGANVLTF.

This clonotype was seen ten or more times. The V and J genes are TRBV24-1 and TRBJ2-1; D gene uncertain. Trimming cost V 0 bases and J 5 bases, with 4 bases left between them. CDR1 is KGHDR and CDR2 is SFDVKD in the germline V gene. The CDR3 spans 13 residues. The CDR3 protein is CATSDLNDNEQFF. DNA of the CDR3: TGTGCCACCAGTGATTTGAATGACAATGAGCAGTTCTTC.

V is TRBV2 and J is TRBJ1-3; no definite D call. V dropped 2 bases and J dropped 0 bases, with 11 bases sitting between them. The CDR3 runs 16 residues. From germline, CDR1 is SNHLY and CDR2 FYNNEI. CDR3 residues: CASSESGLLSGNTIYF. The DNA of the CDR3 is TGTGCCAGCAGTGAATCTGGCCTCCTCTCTGGAAACACCATATATTTT.

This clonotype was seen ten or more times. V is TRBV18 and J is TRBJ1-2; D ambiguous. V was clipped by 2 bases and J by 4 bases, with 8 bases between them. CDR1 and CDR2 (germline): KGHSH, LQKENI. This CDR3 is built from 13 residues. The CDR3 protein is CASSPGSSYGYTF. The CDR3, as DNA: TGTGCCAGCTCACCAGGCAGTTCCTATGGCTACACCTTC.

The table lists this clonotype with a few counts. The CDR3 region has the DNA TGCAGCGTTGAAGACTCGGTTCCACTGTATGGCTACACCTTC. Translated, it gives CSVEDSVPLYGYTF. This chain joins TRBV29-1 and TRBJ1-2; no definite D call. Germline values: CDR1 SQVTM, CDR2 ANQGSEA. The CDR3 loop spans 14 amino acids. The V and J ends lost 0 bases and 5 bases respectively, with 13 bases between them.

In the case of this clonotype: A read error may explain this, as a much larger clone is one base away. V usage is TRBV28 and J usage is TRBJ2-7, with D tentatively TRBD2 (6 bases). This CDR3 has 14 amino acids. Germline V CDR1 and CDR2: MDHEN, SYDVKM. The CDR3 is CPSSFGGIAYEQYF. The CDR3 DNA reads TGTCCCAGCAGTTTTGGCGGGATTGCCTACGAGCAGTACTTC.

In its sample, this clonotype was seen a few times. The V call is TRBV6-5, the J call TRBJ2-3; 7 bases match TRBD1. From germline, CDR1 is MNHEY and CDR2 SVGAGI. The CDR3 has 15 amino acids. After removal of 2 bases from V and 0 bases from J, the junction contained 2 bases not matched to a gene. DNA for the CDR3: TGTGCCAGCAGTTACAAGACAGGGAGCACAGATACGCAGTATTTT. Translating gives CASSYKTGSTDTQYF.